This TCR beta chain was captured in a study of control samples from healthy donors and cancer patients. This table comes from immunoSEQ multiplex PCR, and its TCRdb copy is limited to in-frame clones, with some not included. This sample carries about 130,000 clones, approximately 90% of them seen once, and the ten largest clones take about 2.7%. The V end lost 3 bases, the J end lost 4 bases, and 10 bases lay between the germline ends. This CDR3 contains 13 residues. Germline CDR1 reads SGHRS; CDR2 reads YFSETQ. This TCR was recovered from a man aged 35 to 55 in good health. The rearrangement joins TRBV5-1 to TRBJ1-1, with a tentative D call TRBD1 (5 bases). The specimen was blood. CDR3 coding DNA: TGCGCCAGCAGCTGGGGCCGGAGCACTGAAGCTTTCTTT. Translation gives CASSWGRSTEAFF.